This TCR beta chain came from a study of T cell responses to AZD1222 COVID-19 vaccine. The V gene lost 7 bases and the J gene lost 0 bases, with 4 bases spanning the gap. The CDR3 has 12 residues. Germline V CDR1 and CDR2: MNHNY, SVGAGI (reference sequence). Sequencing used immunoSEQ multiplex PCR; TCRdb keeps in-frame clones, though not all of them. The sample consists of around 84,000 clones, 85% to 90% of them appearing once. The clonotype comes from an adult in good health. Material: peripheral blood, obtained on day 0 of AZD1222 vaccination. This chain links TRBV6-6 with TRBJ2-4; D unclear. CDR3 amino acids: CASMTAKNIQYF. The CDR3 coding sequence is TGTGCCAGCATGACAGCCAAAAACATTCAGTACTTC.